This T cell receptor beta chain was found in a study of early T cells in non-severe SARS-CoV-2 infection. Study-wide background: Bulk RNA from unsorted whole blood was sequenced; chains were unpaired. Findings and limits, study-wide: VDJdb matching favored anti-spike CD8 responses, missing private and CD4 specificities.

This clonotype was counted a few times. The antigen is undetermined. The TCR library protocol was used to attach unique molecular identifiers. These identifiers were attached to individual cDNA molecules. TCRdb called the 5' RACE reads again in MiXCR, with one record for every CDR3 protein. Of about 64,000 distinct CDR3 sequences listed, around an eighth were seen once; the top ten hold under 1.5%. The source was whole blood, collected at baseline. The source of this sequence is an adult who was a healthcare worker with PCR-confirmed SARS-CoV-2 infection or an uninfected control (not recorded which).

The CDR3 spells CASSASGTSTDTQYF. For the CDR3, the DNA is TGTGCCAGCAGCGCTTCCGGGACTAGCACAGATACGCAGTATTTT. This sequence joins TRBV25-1 and TRBJ2-3; possibly TRBD2 for D (6 bases). Germline loops: CDR1 MGHDK, CDR2 SYGVNS. Between the trimmed V and J ends, which lost 6 bases and 0 bases, there was a span of 13 bases. This CDR3 region has 15 residues.